This T cell receptor (beta chain) was captured in a study of blood T cell repertoires in COVID-19. The CDR3 runs 16 residues. V lost 3 bases and J 2 bases, leaving 16 bases between the germline ends. CDR1 is LNHDA, CDR2 SQIVND, per germline (reference sequence). Clones were sequenced by immunoSEQ multiplex PCR, and TCRdb holds only the in-frame ones, with some missing. This repertoire shows fewer than 350,000 clones, about 76% found once; its top ten account for around 3.2%. The sequenced sample consisted of peripheral blood. The clonotype comes from a woman aged 60 to 75 with active or convalescent COVID-19. The chain employs TRBV19 and TRBJ1-2; tentatively, D is TRBD1 (6 bases). Written as DNA, the CDR3 is TGTGCCAGTAGTATCTCTGCGGTGGGGGCCAACTATGGCTACACCTTC. Translation: CASSISAVGANYGYTF.